This passage covers 9 T cell receptor beta chains from one sample sequenced in a study of OX40 agonist ivuxolimab in advanced cancers. Clones were sequenced by immunoSEQ multiplex PCR, and TCRdb holds only the in-frame ones, with some missing. The table records some 80,000 clones, approximately 95% of them present only once. Sequencing used CD4+ or CD8+ T cells sorted from blood, obtained in a trial of the OX40 agonist ivuxolimab. The receptors here all came from an adult with an advanced solid tumor such as melanoma, head and neck, liver or kidney cancer.

V is TRBV7-3 and J is TRBJ2-2; D is perhaps TRBD1 or TRBD2 (6 bases each). Germline V gene lookup returns CDR1 SGHTA and CDR2 FQGTGA. The CDR3 has 16 amino acids. The V and J ends lost 1 base and 1 base respectively, with 10 bases between them. In DNA, the CDR3 is TGTGCCAGCAGCTTAAGGGGGGCTGAGAACACCGGGGAGCTGTTTTTT. As protein: CASSLRGAENTGELFF.

The V gene is TRBV4-3, the J gene TRBJ1-1; D is unresolved. Trimming removed 4 bases at V and 2 bases at J, with 11 bases between. CDR1 is LGHNA, CDR2 YSLEER, per germline. The CDR3 sequence is 14 residues long. DNA for the CDR3: TGCGCCAGCAGCCCTCGGACGGCTAACACTGAAGCTTTCTTT. It translates to CASSPRTANTEAFF.

This chain joins TRBV4-1 and TRBJ2-1, with 13 bases aligning to TRBD2. Trimming removed 4 bases from V and 5 bases from J; junction bases left unmatched: 5. Germline V lookup: CDR1 MGHRA, CDR2 YSYEKL. The CDR3 spans 16 residues. CDR3 loop: CASSPRTSGGNNEQFF. CDR3 DNA sequence: TGCGCCAGCAGCCCTCGGACTAGCGGGGGAAACAATGAGCAGTTCTTC.

The CDR3: CASSGGSGSHGELFF. The CDR3 nucleotides are TGTGCCAGCAGTGGAGGTAGCGGGAGTCACGGGGAGCTGTTTTTT. The chain is built from TRBV13 and TRBJ2-2, with 9 bases fitting TRBD2. Germline V gives CDR1 PRHDT, CDR2 FYEKMQ (reference sequence). The CDR3 covers 15 residues. Trimming cost V 6 bases and J 7 bases; bases outside gene matches: 9. The whole variable domain, filled in from reference TRBV13 and TRBJ2-2, reads AAGVIQSPRHLIKEKRETATLKCYPIPRHDTVYWYQQGPGQDPQFLISFYEKMQSDKGSIPDRFSAQQFSDYHSELNMSSLELGDSALYFCASSGGSGSHGELFFGEGSRLTVL.

This clone was found a few times. The V and J genes are TRBV2 and TRBJ2-2, with TRBD1 as a possible D gene (6 bases). The CDR3 runs to 15 residues. In germline, CDR1 is SNHLY, CDR2 FYNNEI. Trimming removed 4 bases from V and 1 base from J, with 10 bases in between. Here the CDR3 reads CASSGPTGNTGELFF. Here the CDR3 DNA reads TGTGCCAGCAGTGGCCCGACAGGGAACACCGGGGAGCTGTTTTTT.

This chain links TRBV6-5 with TRBJ1-4; the D gene is possibly TRBD1 (6 bases). The CDR3 length is 16 residues. Germline V lookup: CDR1 MNHEY, CDR2 SVGAGI. V was clipped by 2 bases and J by 3 bases, with 13 bases between them. This chain's CDR3 is CASSYETGPANEKLFF. The CDR3 bases are TGTGCCAGCAGTTACGAAACAGGGCCCGCTAATGAAAAACTGTTTTTT.

This clone was recorded once. J is TRBJ1-1 and V is TRBV27; 7 bases align to TRBD1. With V trimmed by 6 bases and J by 0 bases, 4 bases remained unmatched. Germline CDR1 and CDR2: MNHEY and SMNVEV (reference sequence). The CDR3 runs 14 residues. The CDR3 loop reads CASRRQGMNTEAFF. In DNA form, the CDR3 reads TGTGCCAGCAGAAGACAGGGAATGAACACTGAAGCTTTCTTT.

The chain combines TRBV11-1 with TRBJ2-6; D remains unclear. V lost 6 bases and J lost 2, with 5 bases in between. The germline V gene has CDR1 SGHAT and CDR2 FQDESV (reference sequence). This CDR3 is built from 13 residues. This CDR3 reads CASSTAGANVLTF. In DNA form, the CDR3 reads TGTGCCAGCAGTACTGCTGGGGCCAACGTCCTGACTTTC.

This chain uses TRBV13 with TRBJ2-7; 8 nucleotides align to TRBD2. This CDR3 region has 15 residues. The ends lost 4 bases at V and 4 bases at J; junction bases unmatched: 9. Germline-derived CDR1 and CDR2 are PRHDT and FYEKMQ (reference sequence). Written as DNA, the CDR3 is TGTGCCAGCAGCTCTACTAGCGGACCCTTATACGAGCAGTACTTC. As protein: CASSSTSGPLYEQYF.